Listed below are T cell receptor beta chains from one sample, sequenced in a study of OX40 agonist ivuxolimab in advanced cancers. TCRdb keeps only in-frame clones here, not all; method: immunoSEQ multiplex PCR. Altogether about 22,000 clones are present, approximately 80% being singletons, with the ten largest covering about 23%. The specimen comprised CD4+ or CD8+ T cells sorted from blood, sampled in a trial of the OX40 agonist ivuxolimab. All receptors come from an adult with an advanced solid tumor such as melanoma, head and neck, liver or kidney cancer. CDR3s include the opening cysteine and the closing phenylalanine or tryptophan. The D gene is left open where the match is weak.

v_call: TRBV5-5
d_call: NA
cdr3_aa: CASSLETGKYNEQFF

v_call: TRBV10-3
d_call: NA
cdr3_aa: CAISEAGSSYNEQFF

v_call: TRBV27
d_call: NA
cdr3_aa: CASGPGDQPQHF

v_call: TRBV19
d_call: NA
cdr3_aa: CASSMGGFAEQYF

v_call: TRBV9
d_call: NA
cdr3_aa: CASSVVGGMDNEQYF

v_call: TRBV9
d_call: NA
cdr3_aa: CASSVDDTGELFF

v_call: TRBV5-4
d_call: TRBD1
cdr3_aa: CASSSRDRGYEQYF

v_call: TRBV7-9
d_call: TRBD1
cdr3_aa: CASSERQGSYYGYTF

v_call: TRBV30
d_call: NA
cdr3_aa: CAWSPLLGNEQFF

v_call: TRBV13
d_call: NA
cdr3_aa: CASSARGGTDTQYF

v_call: TRBV28
d_call: NA
cdr3_aa: CASSLDVSTGYEQYF

v_call: TRBV4-1
d_call: NA
cdr3_aa: CASSQGGSEYSYNEQFF

v_call: TRBV9
d_call: NA
cdr3_aa: CASSVEGQESAFF

v_call: TRBV6-4
d_call: TRBD1
cdr3_aa: CASSTGGSYNEQFF

v_call: TRBV27
d_call: TRBD2
cdr3_aa: CASSKGLAPYNEQFF

v_call: TRBV19
d_call: NA
cdr3_aa: CASSIGGLEAFF

v_call: TRBV28
d_call: NA
cdr3_aa: CASRPTSYEQYF

v_call: TRBV27
d_call: TRBD2
cdr3_aa: CASSFPRRGVDEQFF

v_call: TRBV7-9
d_call: TRBD1
cdr3_aa: CASSFGQGQETQYF

v_call: TRBV28
d_call: NA
cdr3_aa: CASSFLGAGNQPQHF

v_call: TRBV27
d_call: TRBD2
cdr3_aa: CAARGGETQYF

v_call: TRBV30
d_call: NA
cdr3_aa: CAWTLEPDSGNTIYF

v_call: TRBV10-3
d_call: NA
cdr3_aa: CAISESRLMNTEAFF

v_call: TRBV5-6
d_call: NA
cdr3_aa: CASSLYYEQYF

v_call: TRBV30
d_call: NA
cdr3_aa: CACEGGNTEAFF

v_call: TRBV2
d_call: NA
cdr3_aa: CASTPSYNEQFF

v_call: TRBV4-1
d_call: NA
cdr3_aa: CASSQAPGGEAFF

v_call: TRBV18
d_call: NA
cdr3_aa: CASSPLRGFNYGYTF

v_call: TRBV5-6
d_call: NA
cdr3_aa: CASLAWSRQLVQETQYF

v_call: TRBV19
d_call: NA
cdr3_aa: CASSIGVNTEAFF

v_call: TRBV19
d_call: NA
cdr3_aa: CASSIVFSAPNYGYTF

v_call: TRBV10-1
d_call: TRBD1
cdr3_aa: CASSRSRDRGEGNTIYF

v_call: TRBV28
d_call: NA
cdr3_aa: CASSVAGNTGANVLTF

v_call: TRBV5-1
d_call: TRBD2
cdr3_aa: CASSLVGGASTDTQYF

v_call: TRBV5-1
d_call: NA
cdr3_aa: CASSLLQGNTDTQYF

v_call: TRBV4-1
d_call: NA
cdr3_aa: CASSLVGNEQFF

v_call: TRBV27
d_call: NA
cdr3_aa: CASGVGGRYTF

v_call: TRBV9
d_call: TRBD1
cdr3_aa: CASSPRQGYEQYF

v_call: TRBV6-5
d_call: NA
cdr3_aa: CASQETGTEAFF

v_call: TRBV6-1
d_call: NA
cdr3_aa: CASSEGVYYSNQPQHF

v_call: TRBV21-1
d_call: NA
cdr3_aa: CASSNEGRETEAFF

v_call: TRBV9
d_call: TRBD1
cdr3_aa: CASSGTGGGYTF

v_call: TRBV9
d_call: NA
cdr3_aa: CASGLQGRNGYTF

v_call: TRBV4-3
d_call: NA
cdr3_aa: CASSLGAMGDTQYF

v_call: TRBV29-1
d_call: TRBD1
cdr3_aa: CSVVGRGQTGELFF